Listed below are T cell receptor beta chains from one sample, sequenced in a study of cytomegalovirus exposure and HLA in healthy donors. Here immunoSEQ multiplex PCR was the method, and the copy in TCRdb shows in-frame clones only, minus some. The sample lists roughly 140,000 clones; over 75% were seen once. The sample was PBMCs. The receptors were sampled from a male donor in good health and CMV-seronegative. CDR3s leave out the opening cysteine and the closing phenylalanine or tryptophan. Each record gives: V gene, J gene, D gene, CDR3 protein. A D gene is named only where the DNA matches it firmly.

TRBV19	TRBJ1-4	TRBD1	ASSIQGAGEKLF
TRBV6-5	TRBJ2-2	NA	ASSANTGELF
TRBV14	TRBJ2-7	NA	ASSPGEGSLVLSEQY
TRBV2	TRBJ1-3	NA	ASSEVPVLSGNTIY
TRBV9	TRBJ1-6	TRBD1	ASSSRDRARGSPLH
TRBV7-9	TRBJ2-3	NA	ASGGTDTQY
TRBV19	TRBJ2-2	NA	ASRVGFRGSVYGELF
TRBV6-5	TRBJ1-2	NA	ASSYGGAMGYT
TRBV7-6	TRBJ2-2	TRBD1	ASSADRENTGELF
TRBV6-6	TRBJ2-2	TRBD1	ASSRDSYTGELF
TRBV11-2	TRBJ2-5	TRBD2	ASNLAGGKQETQY
TRBV6-5	TRBJ1-2	NA	ATRRANYGYT
TRBV27	TRBJ2-1	TRBD2	ASRFGGGDEQF
TRBV7-8	TRBJ2-2	NA	ASSLKQGGLGTGELF
TRBV5-4	TRBJ1-2	TRBD1	ASSPPTTGVGYGYT
TRBV11-2	TRBJ2-7	TRBD2	ASSFGLAGVYEQY
TRBV18	TRBJ1-5	NA	ASSDSGNQPQH
TRBV6-4	TRBJ2-1	TRBD2	ASSLAGDGYNEQF
TRBV25-1	TRBJ2-1	TRBD1	ASGPGTGVRNEQF